A single sample is the source of the 25 T cell receptor beta chains below, sequenced in a study of T cells and Merkel cell carcinoma outcomes. Repertoires were generated with immunoSEQ multiplex PCR, while TCRdb's copy carries only in-frame clones and drops some. The sample has approximately 6,500 clones, 60% to 80% seen once. Sequences were obtained from tumor tissue from Merkel cell carcinoma. The receptors stem from a human donor with Merkel cell carcinoma.

The chain carries TRBV19 and TRBJ1-5, with a weak D call TRBD1 (5 bases). Trimming removed 6 bases at V and 0 bases at J, with 15 bases between. The length of the CDR3 is 16 residues. Germline V gene lookup returns CDR1 LNHDA and CDR2 SQIVND (reference sequence). CDR3: CASRAGTVHSNQPQHF. CDR3 DNA sequence: TGTGCCAGTAGAGCCGGGACCGTCCATAGCAATCAGCCCCAGCATTTT.

The chain links TRBV5-4 to TRBJ1-4; tentatively, D is TRBD1 (5 bases). Per germline, CDR1 SGHNT and CDR2 YYREEE (reference sequence). The CDR3 has 14 amino acids. Deletions cut 4 bases from V and 4 bases from J, with 11 bases between. The CDR3 DNA reads as TGTGCCAGCAGCCCAGGGCTGGGTAATGAAAAACTGTTTTTT. Translated, it gives CASSPGLGNEKLFF.

The J gene is TRBJ1-2, the V gene TRBV5-6, with 7 positions matching TRBD1. CDR1 is SGHDT, CDR2 YYEEEE, per germline. V gave up 5 bases and J gave up 7 bases; unmatched junction bases: 8. This CDR3 is built from 13 residues. In nucleotides, the CDR3 is TGTGCCAGCAGTTTAGGAGGGGGCACTGGCTACACCTTC. This codes for CASSLGGGTGYTF.

J is TRBJ1-2 and V is TRBV11-2, with a tentative D call TRBD1 (5 bases). V gave up 0 bases and J gave up 8 bases, with 16 bases separating them. The CDR3 loop spans 15 amino acids. The V gene's germline CDR1 is SGHAT and CDR2 FQNNGV. CDR3 residues: CASSLEISGRGGYTF. In DNA, the CDR3 is TGTGCCAGCAGCTTAGAGATTTCGGGGCGCGGGGGCTACACCTTC.

Turning to this clone: One end of the junction varies from germline; a read error may be responsible. The chain couples TRBV7-7 to TRBJ2-2; D is ambiguous. The CDR3 has 13 amino acids. Germline loops: CDR1 SSHAT, CDR2 FNYEAQ (reference sequence). The CDR3: CASSPTPPGELFF. Here the CDR3 DNA reads TGTGCTAGCAGCCCCACTCCGCCCGGGGAGCTGTTTTTT.

The chain couples TRBV2 to TRBJ1-5; no definite D call. The CDR3 runs 14 residues. Deletions cut 7 bases from V and 0 bases from J, with 10 bases between. Germline V gene lookup returns CDR1 SNHLY and CDR2 FYNNEI. This chain's CDR3 is CASTHLYSNQPQHF. CDR3 bases: TGTGCCAGCACACACCTTTATAGCAATCAGCCCCAGCATTTT.

V gene TRBV27 combines with J gene TRBJ2-7; 11 nucleotides align to TRBD1. The germline V gene encodes CDR1 MNHEY and CDR2 SMNVEV (reference sequence). V shed 6 bases and J 7 bases; nucleotides not matched to a gene: 8. The CDR3 is made up of 14 amino acids. The CDR3 DNA reads TGTGCCAGCAGAGGGGACAGGGGGAGGTGGGAGCAGTACTTC. This translates into CASRGDRGRWEQYF.

The V gene is TRBV27, the J gene TRBJ1-4, with 7 bases fitting TRBD1. This CDR3 is built from 14 residues. The germline V gene encodes CDR1 MNHEY and CDR2 SMNVEV (reference sequence). The J segment lost 5 bases and the V segment lost 8 bases, leaving 8 bases of the junction unmatched. The CDR3: CASGRGLGNEKLFF. The CDR3 bases are TGTGCCAGCGGAAGGGGGCTCGGCAATGAAAAACTGTTTTTT.

The gene calls are TRBV28 and TRBJ2-2; weak D call: TRBD1 (5 bases). V was shortened by 6 bases and J by 0 bases, with 5 bases between the two germline ends. This CDR3 region has 13 residues. Germline V gives CDR1 MDHEN, CDR2 SYDVKM. Here the CDR3 DNA reads TGTGCCAGCAGACAGGCGAACACCGGGGAGCTGTTTTTT. Its protein is CASRQANTGELFF. Full variable domain (missing parts from reference TRBV28 and TRBJ2-2): DVKVTQSSRYLVKRTGEKVFLECVQDMDHENMFWYRQDPGLGLRLIYFSYDVKMKEKGDIPEGYSVSREKKERFSLILESASTNQTSMYLCASRQANTGELFFGEGSRLTVL.

The chain couples TRBV5-1 to TRBJ2-1; D is perhaps TRBD2 (6 bases). Germline V CDR1 and CDR2: SGHRS, YFSETQ. The CDR3 is 15 residues long. With 7 bases removed from V and 6 bases from J, the gap between germline ends came to 20 bases. The CDR3 nucleotides are TGCGCCAGCTTCTCGGCCCCGGGAGCGGTCAATGAGCAGTTCTTC. This gives the protein CASFSAPGAVNEQFF. The full variable domain, completed using reference TRBV5-1 and TRBJ2-1, is KAGVTQTPRYLIKTRGQQVTLSCSPISGHRSVSWYQQTPGQGLQFLFEYFSETQRNKGNFPGRFSGRQFSNSRSEMNVSTLELGDSALYLCASFSAPGAVNEQFFGPGTRLTVL.

The chain carries TRBV9 and TRBJ2-1, with D possibly being TRBD1 or TRBD2 (5 bases each). Germline lookup yields CDR1 SGDLS and CDR2 YYNGEE. The CDR3 runs 16 residues. Trimming left V 1 base short and J 5 bases short, with 16 bases between. In DNA form, the CDR3 reads TGTGCCAGCAGCGTAAGGTCTGGGACGACAGACAATGAGCAGTTCTTC. Translating it yields CASSVRSGTTDNEQFF.

This clone is classed as medium-sized (0.01 to 0.1%). The chain joins TRBV5-1 to TRBJ2-2; D remains ambiguous. Trimming removed 1 base from V and 4 bases from J, with 8 bases in between. CDR3 length: 14 amino acids. Germline V lookup: CDR1 SGHRS, CDR2 YFSETQ. CDR3: CASSLIWGTGELFF. CDR3 nucleotide sequence: TGCGCCAGCAGCTTGATTTGGGGCACCGGGGAGCTGTTTTTT.

This sequence joins TRBV5-1 and TRBJ1-4; tentatively, D is TRBD1 (5 bases). Trimming pared 4 bases from V and 6 bases from J, leaving 13 bases between. Germline CDR1 SGHRS, CDR2 YFSETQ. The CDR3 runs 14 residues. The CDR3: CASSRDGRDEKLFF. The CDR3 DNA reads TGCGCCAGCAGCAGGGACGGACGGGATGAAAAACTGTTTTTT.

The chain has TRBV11-1 and TRBJ2-5; D gene unclear. V was cut by 4 bases and J by 2 bases, with 23 bases left in between. This CDR3 is 18 amino acids long. Germline CDR1 SGHAT, CDR2 FQDESV (reference sequence). In DNA form, the CDR3 reads TGTGCCAGCAGCTGTGTCGTGCTGGAGCGACCCAAACAAGAGACCCAGTACTTC. Translated, it gives CASSCVVLERPKQETQYF.

This rearrangement joins TRBV5-1 to TRBJ1-1; unclear D gene. CDR3 size: 18 residues. V lost 4 bases to trimming and J lost 0 bases, with 22 bases between them. Germline CDR1 and CDR2: SGHRS and YFSETQ. The CDR3 DNA sequence: TGCGCCAGCAGCATCCGAGTGGGAGGGTCCGCTATGAACACTGAAGCTTTCTTT. Residues: CASSIRVGGSAMNTEAFF.

The CDR3 region has the DNA TGTGCCAGCGGGGGACAGGACACTAACACTGAAGCTTTCTTT. Amino acid sequence: CASGGQDTNTEAFF. V and J are TRBV28 and TRBJ1-1; 8 positions agree with TRBD1. This CDR3 spans 14 amino acids. The trim removed 8 bases at V and 2 bases at J, leaving 7 bases unmatched. Per the germline V gene, CDR1 is MDHEN and CDR2 is SYDVKM.

The genes are TRBV15 and TRBJ2-1; D may correspond to TRBD1 or TRBD2 (5 bases each). The length of the CDR3 is 17 residues. Trimming left V 3 bases short and J 8 bases short, with 23 bases between. CDR1 is LNHNV, CDR2 YYDKDF, per germline (reference sequence). The CDR3 coding sequence is TGTGCCACCAGCAGCAGAGCCGGGACCAACCTTATCGATGAGCAGTTCTTC. Encoded protein: CATSSRAGTNLIDEQFF.

The V gene is TRBV15, the J gene TRBJ2-2, with D unresolved. Germline assignment: CDR1 LNHNV and CDR2 YYDKDF (reference sequence). This CDR3 has 15 residues. The ends were cut back, 3 bases at V and 7 bases at J, with 15 bases in the middle. CDR3: CATSRDGRLIGELFF. The CDR3 DNA follows: TGTGCCACCAGCAGGGACGGTCGGTTGATCGGGGAGCTGTTTTTT.

This rearrangement joins TRBV20-1 to TRBJ2-3, with no clear D. Trimming pared 7 bases from V and 0 bases from J, leaving 5 bases between. This CDR3 spans 11 amino acids. The germline V gene has CDR1 DFQATT and CDR2 SNEGSKA (reference sequence). CDR3 amino acids: CSGRSTDTQYF. In DNA form, the CDR3 reads TGCAGTGGACGCAGCACAGATACGCAGTATTTT.

The V gene is TRBV23-1, the J gene TRBJ2-1; 13 nucleotides agree with TRBD2. TRBV23-1 is assigned to the ORF class and has an uncertain function. The V segment lost 5 bases and the J segment 8 bases; nucleotides outside the gene matches: 3. This CDR3 contains 14 residues. CDR3 sequence (DNA): TGCGCCAGCAGTACTAGCGGGAGGGCCGATGAGCAGTTCTTC. Its protein is CASSTSGRADEQFF.

The V and J genes are TRBV18 and TRBJ2-5; D might be TRBD1 (6 bases). The CDR3 sequence is 14 residues long. Germline V gene data show CDR1 as KGHSH and CDR2 as LQKENI. V was pared by 2 bases and J by 3 bases, with 10 bases between. CDR3 amino acids: CASSPYRTEETQYF. The CDR3 DNA reads TGTGCCAGCTCACCATATCGGACAGAAGAGACCCAGTACTTC.

This chain connects TRBV18 to TRBJ2-7, with 12 bases that match TRBD1. With 5 bases clipped from V and 6 bases from J, the junction kept 11 bases outside the gene matches. The CDR3 length is 16 residues. From germline, CDR1 is KGHSH and CDR2 LQKENI. The CDR3 coding sequence is TGTGCCAGCTCAAGTCAAACGGGGGGACAGGGGGCCGAGCAGTACTTC. This sequence encodes CASSSQTGGQGAEQYF. Combining the CDR3 with reference TRBV18 and TRBJ2-7 gives the whole variable domain NAGVMQNPRHLVRRRGQEARLRCSPMKGHSHVYWYRQLPEEGLKFMVYLQKENIIDESGMPKERFSAEFPKEGPSILRIQQVVRGDSAAYFCASSSQTGGQGAEQYFGPGTRLTVT.

The chain couples TRBV11-2 to TRBJ2-7; 10 positions agree with TRBD2. The germline gives CDR1 SGHAT, CDR2 FQNNGV. The CDR3 covers 16 residues. With 3 bases clipped from V and 3 bases from J, the junction kept 8 bases outside the gene matches. CDR3 coding DNA: TGTGCCAGCAGCTTCATAGGGACTAGCGCCTACTACGAGCAGTACTTC. Translation: CASSFIGTSAYYEQYF.

Of note for this clone: The junction does not match germline at one end; this may be a read error. The sample has other DNA sequences that encode this CDR3 too. V usage is TRBV4-2 and J usage is TRBJ2-3, with D perhaps matching TRBD2 (6 bases). The length of the CDR3 is 18 residues. Germline CDR1 and CDR2: LGHNA and YNFKEQ. The CDR3 DNA reads TGTGCTAGCAGCCGAGAGGGGTTAGGGGCTAGCGGCACAGATACGCAGTATTTT. Protein product: CASSREGLGASGTDTQYF.

This chain joins TRBV6-5 and TRBJ1-1; maybe TRBD1 (6 bases). The CDR3 runs to 15 residues. The V end lost 6 bases, the J end lost 0 bases, and 14 bases lay between the germline ends. The germline gives CDR1 MNHEY, CDR2 SVGAGI. CDR3 residues: CASSLNRAMNTEAFF. The CDR3, as DNA: TGTGCCAGCAGCCTCAACAGGGCTATGAACACTGAAGCTTTCTTT.